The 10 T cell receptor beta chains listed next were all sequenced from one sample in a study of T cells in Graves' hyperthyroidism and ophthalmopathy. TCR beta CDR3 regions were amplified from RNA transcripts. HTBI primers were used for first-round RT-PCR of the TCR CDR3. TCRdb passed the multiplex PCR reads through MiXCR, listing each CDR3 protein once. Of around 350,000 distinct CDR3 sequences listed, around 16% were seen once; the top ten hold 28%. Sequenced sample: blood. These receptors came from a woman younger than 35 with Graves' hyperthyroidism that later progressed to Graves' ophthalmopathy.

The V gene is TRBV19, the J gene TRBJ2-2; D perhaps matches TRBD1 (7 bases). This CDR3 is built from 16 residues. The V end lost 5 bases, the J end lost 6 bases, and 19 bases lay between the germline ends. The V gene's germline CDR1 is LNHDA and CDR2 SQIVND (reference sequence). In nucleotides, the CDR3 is TGTGCCAGTAGTGCGGGGACAGTCAGGCTCTCCGGGGAGCTGTTTTTT. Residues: CASSAGTVRLSGELFF.

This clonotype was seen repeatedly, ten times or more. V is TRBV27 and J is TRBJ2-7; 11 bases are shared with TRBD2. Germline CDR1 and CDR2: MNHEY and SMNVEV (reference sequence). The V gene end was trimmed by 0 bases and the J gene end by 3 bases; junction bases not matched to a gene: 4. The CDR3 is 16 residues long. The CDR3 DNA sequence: TGTGCCAGCAGTTTATCGTCCCTAGCGGGAGGCTACGAGCAGTACTTC. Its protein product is CASSLSSLAGGYEQYF.

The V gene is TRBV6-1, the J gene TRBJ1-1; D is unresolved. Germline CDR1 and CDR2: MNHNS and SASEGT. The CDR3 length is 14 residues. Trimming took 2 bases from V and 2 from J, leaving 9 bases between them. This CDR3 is CASSENVGNTEAFF. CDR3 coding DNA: TGTGCCAGCAGTGAAAATGTTGGTAACACTGAAGCTTTCTTT.

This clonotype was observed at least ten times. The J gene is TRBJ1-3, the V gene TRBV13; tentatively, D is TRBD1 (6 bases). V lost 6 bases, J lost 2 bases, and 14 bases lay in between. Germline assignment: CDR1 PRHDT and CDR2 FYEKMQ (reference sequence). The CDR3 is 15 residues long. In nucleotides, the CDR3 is TGTGCCAGCAGGCCAACAGGGCCCACTGGAAACACCATATATTTT. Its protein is CASRPTGPTGNTIYF.

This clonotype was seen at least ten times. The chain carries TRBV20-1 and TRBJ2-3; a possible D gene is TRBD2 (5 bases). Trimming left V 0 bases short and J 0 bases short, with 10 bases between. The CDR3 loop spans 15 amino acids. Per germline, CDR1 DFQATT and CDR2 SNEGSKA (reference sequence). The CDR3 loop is CSARDPSRSTDTQYF. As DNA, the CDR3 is TGCAGTGCTAGAGATCCTAGCAGGAGCACAGATACGCAGTATTTT.

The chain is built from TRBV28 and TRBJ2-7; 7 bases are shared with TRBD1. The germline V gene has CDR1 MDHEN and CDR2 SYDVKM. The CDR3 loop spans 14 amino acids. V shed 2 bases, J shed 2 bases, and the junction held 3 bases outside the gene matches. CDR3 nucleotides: TGTGCCAGCAGTTTAGCAGGACAGGCCTACGAGCAGTACTTC. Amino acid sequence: CASSLAGQAYEQYF.

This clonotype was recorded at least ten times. This CDR3 is CASSSGFSNQPQHF. The CDR3 DNA sequence: TGTGCCAGCAGTTCGGGGTTTAGCAATCAGCCCCAGCATTTT. The chain employs TRBV27 and TRBJ1-5; D unresolved. Germline V gene lookup returns CDR1 MNHEY and CDR2 SMNVEV (reference sequence). There are 14 residues in the CDR3. V lost 4 bases and J lost 0, with 7 bases in between.

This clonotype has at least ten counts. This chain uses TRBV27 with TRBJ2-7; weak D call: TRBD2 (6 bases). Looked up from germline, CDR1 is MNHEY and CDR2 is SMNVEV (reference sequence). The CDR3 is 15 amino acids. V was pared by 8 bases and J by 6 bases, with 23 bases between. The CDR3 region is CASQLKLAGDVEQYF. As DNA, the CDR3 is TGTGCCAGCCAATTAAAACTAGCTGGGGATGTCGAGCAGTACTTC.

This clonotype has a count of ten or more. CDR3 in DNA: TGTGCCAGCGGTGTGGATACAGATACGCAGTATTTT. This gives the protein CASGVDTDTQYF. The chain has TRBV2 and TRBJ2-3; D remains unclear. V was shortened by 8 bases and J by 3 bases, with 9 bases between the two germline ends. The CDR3 runs to 12 residues. In germline, CDR1 is SNHLY, CDR2 FYNNEI.

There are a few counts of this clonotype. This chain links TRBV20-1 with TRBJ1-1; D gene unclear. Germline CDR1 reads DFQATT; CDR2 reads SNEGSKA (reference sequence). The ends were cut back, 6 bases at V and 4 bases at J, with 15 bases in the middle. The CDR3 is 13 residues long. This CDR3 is CSACPVGITEAFF. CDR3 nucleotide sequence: TGCAGTGCCTGCCCGGTTGGGATCACTGAAGCTTTCTTT.